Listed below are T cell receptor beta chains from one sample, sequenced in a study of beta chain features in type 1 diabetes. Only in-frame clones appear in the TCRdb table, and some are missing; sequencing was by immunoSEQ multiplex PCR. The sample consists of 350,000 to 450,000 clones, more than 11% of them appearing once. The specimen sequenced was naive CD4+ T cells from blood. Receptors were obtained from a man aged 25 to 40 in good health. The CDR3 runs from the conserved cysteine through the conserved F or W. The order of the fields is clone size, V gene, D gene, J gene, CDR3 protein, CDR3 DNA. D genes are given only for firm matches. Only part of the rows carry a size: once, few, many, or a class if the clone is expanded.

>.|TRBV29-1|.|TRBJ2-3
CSARTGTSTDTQYF
TGCAGCGCAAGGACGGGGACTAGCACAGATACGCAGTATTTT
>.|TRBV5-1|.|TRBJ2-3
CASSLIEGTDTQYF
TGCGCCAGCAGCTTGATCGAAGGGACAGATACGCAGTATTTT
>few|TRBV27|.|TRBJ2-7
CASSSPLYEQYF
TGTGCCAGCAGTTCGCCCCTGTACGAGCAGTACTTC
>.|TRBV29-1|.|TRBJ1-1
CSVTGSGGPNTEAFF
TGCAGCGTGACGGGCTCCGGGGGCCCGAACACTGAAGCTTTCTTT
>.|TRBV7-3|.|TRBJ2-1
CASSVSGLSYNEQFF
TGTGCCAGCAGCGTCAGCGGCCTCTCCTACAATGAGCAGTTCTTC
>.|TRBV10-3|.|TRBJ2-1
CAINPTGYNEQFF
TGTGCCATCAATCCGACAGGCTACAATGAGCAGTTCTTC
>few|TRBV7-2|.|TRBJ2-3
CASSLAGRSTDTQYF
TGTGCCAGCAGCTTAGCCGGGAGAAGCACAGATACGCAGTATTTT
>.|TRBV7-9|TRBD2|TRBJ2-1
CASSQALASGVYEQFF
TGTGCCAGCAGCCAAGCTCTCGCTAGCGGGGTCTATGAGCAGTTCTTC
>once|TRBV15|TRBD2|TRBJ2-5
CATSREGRAPQETQYF
TGTGCCACCAGCAGAGAGGGGAGGGCCCCCCAAGAGACCCAGTACTTC
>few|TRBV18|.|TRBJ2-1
CASSPGENYNEQFF
TGTGCCAGCTCACCTGGAGAGAACTACAATGAGCAGTTCTTC
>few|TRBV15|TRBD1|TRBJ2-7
CATSRGPQGKRYEQYF
TGTGCCACCAGCAGAGGCCCACAGGGGAAGAGGTACGAGCAGTACTTC
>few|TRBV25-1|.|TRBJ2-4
CASSAAGVNIQYF
TGTGCCAGCAGTGCGGCAGGGGTTAACATTCAGTACTTC
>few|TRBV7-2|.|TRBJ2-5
CASSLDRGQETQYF
TGTGCCAGCAGCTTAGATCGGGGTCAAGAGACCCAGTACTTC
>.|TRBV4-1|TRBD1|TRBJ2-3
CASSQDRVADTQYF
TGCGCCAGCAGCCAGGACAGGGTCGCAGATACGCAGTATTTT
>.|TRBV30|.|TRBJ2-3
CAWSAKSGVDTQYF
TGTGCCTGGAGCGCTAAATCGGGGGTAGATACGCAGTATTTT
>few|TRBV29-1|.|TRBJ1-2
CSGGTTGSGYTF
TGCAGCGGCGGAACCACAGGCTCTGGCTACACCTTC
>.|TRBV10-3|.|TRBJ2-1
CAISGDYNEQFF
TGTGCCATCAGTGGGGACTACAATGAGCAGTTCTTC
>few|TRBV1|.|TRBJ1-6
CTSYQRHFPSSYNSPLHF
TGCACCAGCTACCAGCGGCACTTTCCGAGCTCCTATAATTCACCCCTCCACTTT
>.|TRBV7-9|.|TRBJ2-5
CASSFRGETQYF
TGTGCCAGCAGCTTCAGGGGTGAGACCCAGTACTTC
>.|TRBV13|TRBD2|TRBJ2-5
CASTRGGETQYF
TGTGCCAGCACCCGGGGGGGCGAGACCCAGTACTTC
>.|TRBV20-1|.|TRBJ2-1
CSARVVNEQFF
TGCAGTGCTAGAGTTGTAAATGAGCAGTTCTTC
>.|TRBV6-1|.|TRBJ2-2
CASTMKGNTGELFF
TGTGCCAGCACTATGAAGGGTAACACCGGGGAGCTGTTTTTT
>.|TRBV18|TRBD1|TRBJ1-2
CASSRNAGTGTYHGYTF
TGTGCCAGCTCACGAAATGCCGGGACAGGGACATATCATGGCTACACCTTC
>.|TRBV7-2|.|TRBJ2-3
CASRSRQSTDTQYF
TGTGCCAGCAGGTCCAGGCAGAGCACAGATACGCAGTATTTT
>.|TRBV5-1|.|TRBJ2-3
CASSGSTDTQYF
TGCGCCAGCAGCGGCAGCACAGATACGCAGTATTTT
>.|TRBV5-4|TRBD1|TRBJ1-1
CASSRQGSMNTEAFF
TGTGCCAGCAGCAGACAGGGATCCATGAACACTGAAGCTTTCTTT
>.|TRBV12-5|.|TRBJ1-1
CASTSGTNTEAFF
TGTGCTAGTACCTCTGGGACGAACACTGAAGCTTTCTTT